These T cell receptor beta chains were read from a single sample in a study of response to subunit inactivated influenza vaccine. From the RT-PCR reads, TCRdb called clonotypes with MiXCR, one entry per CDR3 protein. The table shows approximately 300,000 distinct CDR3 sequences, with 20% to 25% occurring only once. The material sequenced was PBMCs from blood, taken about 20 months after vaccination. Receptors originate from a man aged 50 to 75 who received an inactivated influenza vaccine. CDR3s include the opening cysteine and the closing phenylalanine or tryptophan. Each record gives: D gene, J gene, V gene, clone size, CDR3 protein, CDR3 DNA. A D gene is named only where the DNA matches it firmly. The size entry is marked missing in some rows and otherwise reads once, few, many or a size class.

D: TRBD1
J: TRBJ1-4
V: TRBV12-3/TRBV12-4
size: few
CDR3: CASSTLTGGDEKLFF
DNA: TGTGCCAGCAGCACCTTGACAGGGGGCGATGAAAAACTGTTTTTT

D: TRBD2
J: TRBJ2-3
V: TRBV10-3
size: -
CDR3: CAIGIAGVPDTQYF
DNA: TGTGCCATCGGTATAGCGGGGGTACCAGATACGCAGTATTTT

D: -
J: TRBJ1-2
V: TRBV4-2
size: -
CDR3: CASSQDSQGRNYGYTF
DNA: TGTGCCAGCAGCCAGGATTCACAGGGACGTAACTATGGCTACACCTTC

D: -
J: TRBJ2-3
V: TRBV30
size: -
CDR3: CAWSTSGLTDTQYF
DNA: TGTGCCTGGAGTACCTCAGGGCTCACAGATACGCAGTATTTT

D: -
J: TRBJ2-7
V: TRBV5-1
size: few
CDR3: CASSRDTTYEQYF
DNA: TGCGCCAGCAGCCGGGACACCACCTACGAGCAGTACTTC

D: TRBD1
J: TRBJ2-5
V: TRBV6-9
size: -
CDR3: CASSRQGFQETQYF
DNA: TGTGCCAGCAGTCGACAGGGTTTCCAAGAGACCCAGTACTTC

D: -
J: TRBJ1-1
V: TRBV7-2
size: many
CDR3: CASSPNAGYGFVTEAFF
DNA: TGTGCCAGCAGCCCGAACGCAGGGTACGGTTTTGTAACTGAAGCTTTCTTT

D: -
J: TRBJ2-7
V: TRBV6-1
size: once
CDR3: CASSKPGLYEQYF
DNA: TGTGCCAGCAGTAAACCGGGACTTTACGAGCAGTACTTC

D: TRBD2
J: TRBJ2-3
V: TRBV12-3/TRBV12-4
size: few
CDR3: CASSLRWTRNTDTQYF
DNA: TGTGCCAGCAGTTTACGGTGGACTAGGAACACAGATACGCAGTATTTT

D: -
J: TRBJ2-2
V: TRBV11-2
size: -
CDR3: CASSLEVLWAGELFF
DNA: TGTGCCAGCAGCTTAGAGGTCCTTTGGGCCGGGGAGCTGTTTTTT

D: -
J: TRBJ2-2
V: TRBV2
size: once
CDR3: CASNNPNTGELFF
DNA: TGTGCCAGCAACAACCCGAACACCGGGGAGCTGTTTTTT

D: TRBD1
J: TRBJ1-1
V: TRBV5-6
size: -
CDR3: CASSPWDREGTEAFF
DNA: TGTGCCAGCAGCCCCTGGGACAGGGAGGGGACTGAAGCTTTCTTT